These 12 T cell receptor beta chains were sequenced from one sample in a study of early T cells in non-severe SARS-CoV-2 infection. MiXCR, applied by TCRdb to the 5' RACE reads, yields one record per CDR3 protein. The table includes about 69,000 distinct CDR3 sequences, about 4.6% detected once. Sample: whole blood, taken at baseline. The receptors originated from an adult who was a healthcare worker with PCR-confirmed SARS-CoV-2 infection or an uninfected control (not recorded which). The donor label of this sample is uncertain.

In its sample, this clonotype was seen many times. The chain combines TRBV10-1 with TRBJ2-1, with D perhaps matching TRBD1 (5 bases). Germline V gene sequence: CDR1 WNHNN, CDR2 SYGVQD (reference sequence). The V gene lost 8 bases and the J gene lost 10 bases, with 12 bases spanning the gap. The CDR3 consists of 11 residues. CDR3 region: CASRRAGEQFF. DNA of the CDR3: TGCGCCAGCCGCCGGGCAGGGGAGCAGTTCTTC.

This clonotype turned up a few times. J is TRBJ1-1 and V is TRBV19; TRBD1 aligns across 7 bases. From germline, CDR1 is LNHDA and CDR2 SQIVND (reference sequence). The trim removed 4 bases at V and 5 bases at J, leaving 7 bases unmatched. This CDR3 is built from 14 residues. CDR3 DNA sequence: TGTGCCAGTAGTACAGACAGGGCTTTGACTGAAGCTTTCTTT. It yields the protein CASSTDRALTEAFF.

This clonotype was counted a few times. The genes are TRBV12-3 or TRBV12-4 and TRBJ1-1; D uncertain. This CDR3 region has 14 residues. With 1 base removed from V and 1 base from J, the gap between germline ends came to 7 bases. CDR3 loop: CASSLVGSNTEAFF. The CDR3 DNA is TGTGCCAGCAGTTTAGTAGGGTCGAACACTGAAGCTTTCTTT.

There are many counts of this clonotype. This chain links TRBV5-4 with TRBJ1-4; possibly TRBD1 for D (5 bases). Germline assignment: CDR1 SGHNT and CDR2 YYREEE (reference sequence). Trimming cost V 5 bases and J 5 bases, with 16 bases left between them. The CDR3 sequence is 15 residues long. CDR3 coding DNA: TGTGCCAGCAGTCAGGGACCTATGCTGAATGAAAAACTGTTTTTT. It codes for CASSQGPMLNEKLFF.

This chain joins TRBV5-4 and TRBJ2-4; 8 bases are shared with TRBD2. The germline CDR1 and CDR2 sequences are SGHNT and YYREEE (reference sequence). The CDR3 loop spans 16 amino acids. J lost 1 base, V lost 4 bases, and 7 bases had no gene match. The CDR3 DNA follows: TGTGCCAGCAGCCCGGGGGGGGTGTCGGCCAAAAACATTCAGTACTTC. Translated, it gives CASSPGGVSAKNIQYF. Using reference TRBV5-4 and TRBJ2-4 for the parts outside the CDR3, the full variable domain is ETGVTQSPTHLIKTRGQQVTLRCSSQSGHNTVSWYQQALGQGPQFIFQYYREEENGRGNFPPRFSGLQFPNYSSELNVNALELDDSALYLCASSPGGVSAKNIQYFGAGTRLSVL.

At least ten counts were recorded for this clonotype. The CDR3 bases are TGTGCCAGCAGCGTAGACCTGACAGGGTCATACGAGCAGTACTTC. Translating gives CASSVDLTGSYEQYF. The chain joins TRBV7-2 to TRBJ2-7, with 7 nucleotides matching TRBD1. The CDR3 totals 15 residues. The J segment lost 4 bases and the V segment lost 5 bases, leaving 11 bases of the junction unmatched. Looked up from germline, CDR1 is SGHTA and CDR2 is FQGNSA.

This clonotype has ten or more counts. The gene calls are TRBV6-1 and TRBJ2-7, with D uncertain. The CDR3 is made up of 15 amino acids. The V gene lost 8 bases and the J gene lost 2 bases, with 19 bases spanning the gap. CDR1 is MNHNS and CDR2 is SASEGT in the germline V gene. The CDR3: CASRSLAKSAYEQYF. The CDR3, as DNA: TGTGCCAGCCGGAGTTTGGCAAAATCCGCCTACGAGCAGTACTTC.

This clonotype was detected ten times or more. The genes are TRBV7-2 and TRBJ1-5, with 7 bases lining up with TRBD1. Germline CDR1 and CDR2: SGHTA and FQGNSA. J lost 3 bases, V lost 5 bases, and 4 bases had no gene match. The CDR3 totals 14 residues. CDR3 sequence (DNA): TGTGCCAGCAGCCAGGGACAGCTCAATCAGCCCCAGCATTTT. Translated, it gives CASSQGQLNQPQHF.

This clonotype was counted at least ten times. The CDR3 is CASKGQGAGAEAFF. The CDR3 DNA is TGTGCCAGCAAAGGACAGGGAGCGGGCGCTGAAGCTTTCTTT. J is TRBJ1-1 and V is TRBV6-4; TRBD1 matches at 8 bases. The V segment lost 7 bases and the J segment 6 bases; nucleotides outside the gene matches: 10. The CDR3 consists of 14 residues. The V gene's germline CDR1 is MRHNA and CDR2 SNTAGT.

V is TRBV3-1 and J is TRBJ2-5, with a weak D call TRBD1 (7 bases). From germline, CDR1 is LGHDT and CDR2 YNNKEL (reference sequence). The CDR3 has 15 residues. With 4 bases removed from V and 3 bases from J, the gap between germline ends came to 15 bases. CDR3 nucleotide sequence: TGTGCCAGCAGCCGGAGGGACAGAACGAAAGAGACCCAGTACTTC. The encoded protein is CASSRRDRTKETQYF.

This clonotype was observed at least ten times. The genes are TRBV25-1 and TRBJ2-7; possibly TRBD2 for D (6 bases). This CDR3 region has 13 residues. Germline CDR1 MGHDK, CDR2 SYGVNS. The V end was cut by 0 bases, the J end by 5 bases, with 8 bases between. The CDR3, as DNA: TGTGCCAGCAGTGAATACGGGGGACACGAGCAGTACTTC. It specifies CASSEYGGHEQYF.

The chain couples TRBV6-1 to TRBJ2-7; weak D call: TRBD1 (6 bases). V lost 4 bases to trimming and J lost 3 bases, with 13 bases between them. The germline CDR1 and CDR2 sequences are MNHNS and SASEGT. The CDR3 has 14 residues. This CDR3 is CASSAGDLGYEQYF. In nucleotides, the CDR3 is TGTGCCAGCAGTGCAGGGGATCTGGGCTACGAGCAGTACTTC.